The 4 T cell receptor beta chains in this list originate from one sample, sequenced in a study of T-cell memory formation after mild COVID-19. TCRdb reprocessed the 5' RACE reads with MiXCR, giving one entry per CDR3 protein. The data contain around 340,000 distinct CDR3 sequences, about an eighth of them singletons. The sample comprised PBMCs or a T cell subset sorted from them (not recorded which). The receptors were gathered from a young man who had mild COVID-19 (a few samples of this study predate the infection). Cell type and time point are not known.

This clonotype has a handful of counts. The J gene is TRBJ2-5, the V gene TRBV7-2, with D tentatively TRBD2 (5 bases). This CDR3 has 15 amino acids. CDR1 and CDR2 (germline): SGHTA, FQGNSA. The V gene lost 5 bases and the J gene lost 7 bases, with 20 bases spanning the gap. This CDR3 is CASSNYNGILGTQYF. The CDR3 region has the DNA TGTGCCAGCAGCAACTACAACGGGATCTTAGGGACCCAGTACTTC.

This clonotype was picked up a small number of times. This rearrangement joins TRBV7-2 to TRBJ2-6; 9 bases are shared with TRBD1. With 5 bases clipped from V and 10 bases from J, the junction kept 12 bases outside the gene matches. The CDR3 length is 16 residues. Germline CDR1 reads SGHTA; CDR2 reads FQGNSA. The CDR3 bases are TGTGCCAGCAGCCCCCCCTCCGGGACAGGGTTAAACGTCCTGACTTTC. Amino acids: CASSPPSGTGLNVLTF.

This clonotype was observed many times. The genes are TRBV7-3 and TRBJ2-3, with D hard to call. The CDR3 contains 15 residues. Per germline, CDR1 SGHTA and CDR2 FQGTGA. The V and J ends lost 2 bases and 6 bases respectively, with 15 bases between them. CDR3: CASSLSLGEWDTQYF. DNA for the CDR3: TGTGCCAGCAGCTTATCTTTGGGTGAATGGGATACGCAGTATTTT. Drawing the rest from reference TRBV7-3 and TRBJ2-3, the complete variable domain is GAGVSQTPSNKVTEKGKYVELRCDPISGHTALYWYRQSLGQGPEFLIYFQGTGAADDSGLPNDRFFAVRPEGSVSTLKIQRTERGDSAVYLCASSLSLGEWDTQYFGPGTRLTVL.

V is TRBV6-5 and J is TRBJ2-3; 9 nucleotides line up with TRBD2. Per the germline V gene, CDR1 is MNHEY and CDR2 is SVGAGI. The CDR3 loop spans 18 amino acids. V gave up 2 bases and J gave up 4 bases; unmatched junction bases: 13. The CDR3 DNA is TGTGCCAGCAGTTACACTATTCCGGGACTAGCCTCCGCAGATACGCAGTATTTT. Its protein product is CASSYTIPGLASADTQYF.